This TCR beta chain appears in the sequencing data of a study of immune heterogeneity within non-small cell lung tumors (dated by TCRdb to the late 2010s). General notes on the study: By histology, the tumors included about nine non-squamous carcinomas, 4 squamous cell carcinomas and 1 tumor not otherwise specified. For mutant peptides 8 to 11 amino acids long, netMHCpan-3.0 predicted neoantigen binding to the HLA alleles of each patient. To look at intratumoral immune heterogeneity, the study ran whole-exome sequencing, RNA-seq and TCR beta repertoire sequencing on several spatially distinct regions taken from every NSCLC tumor. TCR repertoires were analyzed from about 60 tumor loci of approximately 15 patients, whereas transcriptome data were available for only around 48 loci from 12 to 13 patients. The investigation overall reported the following: A moderate positive correlation (R roughly 0.3), which was statistically significant, linked local T-cell repertoire clonality to local tumor mutational burden. Within a patient, identical dominant CDR3B clonotypes were found to recur across loci, yet unique high-frequency clones were also harbored in different tumor locations. High-frequency TCR beta clonotypes were found to be largely distinct between individual patients.

This clonotype was detected ten times or more. Its antigen is currently not known. No per-base quality is available; no much larger clone lies one base away. The CDR3 runs 13 residues from the cysteine to the phenylalanine. The DNA shown is the 39-base CDR3, in frame from base 1. As encoded in the germline V gene, CDR1 is SGHRS while CDR2 is YFSETQ. V gives up 0 bases and J gives up 6 bases, and the segment between their germline ends measures 8 bases. Genomic DNA extracted from bulk tumor tissue served as TCR template, with 600 to 700 ng gDNA amplified per sample. Multiple biopsies per primary tumor were taken during surgery, spaced as far apart as possible within the tumor mass. Patients in the study cohort, which was described as untreated, were newly diagnosed NSCLC cases going through curative surgery. The donor group was made up of approximately 16 newly diagnosed non-small cell lung cancer patients undergoing surgery with curative intent. The resected tumor masses were reviewed by two independent pathologists. Only DNA and RNA samples of high quality went on to sequencing.

A multiplex PCR system amplified the TCR beta CDR3 region, with a first 10-cycle round using 32 V-gene forward and 13 J-gene reverse primers. The first PCR round used a QIAGEN Multiplex PCR Kit, and the primer sequences were filed in Chinese patent CN105087789A. Illumina universal primers were added in a second PCR round performed with the Phusion High-Fidelity PCR Kit. Paired-end sequencing of TCR libraries was carried out on the Illumina HiSeq X Ten platform at a read length of 151 bp. Per the source publication's procedure: Reads lacking multiplex PCR primers were removed with Cutadapt, read pairs were merged with PEAR, and CDR3 regions were called with MiXCR default settings. Repertoire diversity used Shannon entropy, and clonality was computed as one minus Shannon entropy divided by ln of productive unique sequence count. A clonotype counted as a dominant or high-frequency T-cell clone when its frequency was 0.5% or higher. TCRdb trimmed public reads at Q25 via fastp, called clones via MiXCR and kept in-frame beta chains. Rows merge per CDR3 protein into single entries with the most common DNA and genes. These V and J calls originate from TCRdb's pipeline instead of the authors' own analysis. This sample gives tens of thousands of distinct CDR3 sequences in total; 25% to 35% of them show up just once. 3.5% to 4.5% of the sample lies in the top ten.

The receptor was derived from a middle-aged man with non-small cell lung cancer. The sequenced material came from lung tumor tissue. This chain joins TRBV5-1 to TRBJ2-3, with no confident D gene call. The CDR3 amino acid sequence is: CASSLALRDTQYF. Read as DNA, the sequence is TGCGCCAGCAGCTTGGCCCTTCGGGATACGCAGTATTTT.